This T cell receptor beta chain was retrieved from a study of T-cell memory formation after mild COVID-19. Study in general: Largely, TCR clusters stayed within a single donor.

The V gene lost 6 bases and the J gene lost 2 bases, with 11 bases spanning the gap. This CDR3 is 14 amino acids long. CDR1 SGHRS and CDR2 YFSETQ come from the germline V gene. TCRdb called the 5' RACE reads again in MiXCR, with one record for every CDR3 protein. This sample has hundreds of thousands of distinct CDR3 sequences, with roughly 20% found just once. Notes on the study in general: Clones that got smaller from day 15 to 85 had even CD4/CD8, while clones growing later tipped toward CD4+.

To note about this clonotype: Antigen unknown.

The rearrangement uses TRBV5-1 and TRBJ2-2; maybe TRBD1 (6 bases). The sequence derives from an adult woman who had mild COVID-19 (a few samples of this study predate the infection). Cell type and time point are not known. The sample was PBMCs or a T cell subset sorted from them (not recorded which). The CDR3 loop reads CASTPGDNTGELFF. As DNA, the CDR3 is TGCGCCAGCACCCCAGGGGACAACACCGGGGAGCTGTTTTTT.